This paragraph reports one TCR beta chain. Its antigen is not known. This record belongs to a study of T cells in Graves' hyperthyroidism and ophthalmopathy. Overall study: Before treatment of any kind, peripheral blood was taken at initial diagnosis.

V was cut by 5 bases and J by 5 bases, with 9 bases left in between. There are 11 residues in the CDR3. Germline lookup yields CDR1 SQVTM and CDR2 ANQGSEA. Using RNA transcripts as the source, TCR beta CDR3 regions were amplified. The HTBI set primed first-round TCR CDR3 RT-PCR. Each CDR3 protein is one row after TCRdb ran MiXCR on the multiplex PCR reads. The sample carries more than 300,000 distinct CDR3 sequences, 17% recorded once. Study-wide points: Ophthalmopathy and stable hyperthyroidism were told apart by a 13 V-J model.

The source is a woman aged 25 to 39 with Graves' hyperthyroidism that later progressed to Graves' ophthalmopathy. This chain joins TRBV29-1 and TRBJ1-2; perhaps TRBD1 as D (5 bases). Sequenced: blood. DNA for the CDR3: TGCAGCGTTCCCGACAGTTATGGCTACACCTTC. The encoded protein is CSVPDSYGYTF.